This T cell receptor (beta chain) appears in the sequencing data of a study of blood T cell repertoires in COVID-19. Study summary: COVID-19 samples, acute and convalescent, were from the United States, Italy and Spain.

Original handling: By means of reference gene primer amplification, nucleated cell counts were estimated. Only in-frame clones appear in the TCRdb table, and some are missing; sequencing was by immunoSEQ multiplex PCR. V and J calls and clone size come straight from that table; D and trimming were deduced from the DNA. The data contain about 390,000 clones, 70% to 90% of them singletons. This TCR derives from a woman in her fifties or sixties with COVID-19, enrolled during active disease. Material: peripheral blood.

The CDR3 protein is CASSLTGTAPSYEQYF. CDR3 coding DNA: TGCGCCAGCAGCCTGACCGGGACAGCGCCCTCCTACGAGCAGTACTTC. V and J are TRBV5-1 and TRBJ2-7, with TRBD1 identical over 7 bases. CDR1 and CDR2 from the germline V gene are SGHRS and YFSETQ. The CDR3 consists of 16 residues. V trimming: 4 bases; J trimming: 0 bases; junction bases outside the gene matches: 10. The whole variable domain, filled in from reference TRBV5-1 and TRBJ2-7, reads KAGVTQTPRYLIKTRGQQVTLSCSPISGHRSVSWYQQTPGQGLQFLFEYFSETQRNKGNFPGRFSGRQFSNSRSEMNVSTLELGDSALYLCASSLTGTAPSYEQYFGPGTRLTVT.